This record looks at one TCR beta chain sequence and its context. The data originate from a study of shared clonotypes between healthy human individuals. Here immunoSEQ multiplex PCR was the method, and the copy in TCRdb shows in-frame clones only, minus some. The table lists about 2.4 million clones, approximately 93% of them singletons. CDR3 length equals 11 residues. CDR1 is GTSNPN and CDR2 is SVGIG in the germline V gene (reference sequence). This sequence originates from a man between 18 and 35 years old in good health. Some clones in this sample may be carry-over from other donors' samples. Sequences were obtained from naive CD4+ T cells from PBMCs. Subset here: CD45RA+ positively selected. The chain joins TRBV30 to TRBJ1-3; D might be TRBD1 (5 bases). This CDR3 reads CSGRRENTIYF. In nucleotides, the CDR3 is TGTTCAGGGCGCCGCGAAAACACCATATATTTT.